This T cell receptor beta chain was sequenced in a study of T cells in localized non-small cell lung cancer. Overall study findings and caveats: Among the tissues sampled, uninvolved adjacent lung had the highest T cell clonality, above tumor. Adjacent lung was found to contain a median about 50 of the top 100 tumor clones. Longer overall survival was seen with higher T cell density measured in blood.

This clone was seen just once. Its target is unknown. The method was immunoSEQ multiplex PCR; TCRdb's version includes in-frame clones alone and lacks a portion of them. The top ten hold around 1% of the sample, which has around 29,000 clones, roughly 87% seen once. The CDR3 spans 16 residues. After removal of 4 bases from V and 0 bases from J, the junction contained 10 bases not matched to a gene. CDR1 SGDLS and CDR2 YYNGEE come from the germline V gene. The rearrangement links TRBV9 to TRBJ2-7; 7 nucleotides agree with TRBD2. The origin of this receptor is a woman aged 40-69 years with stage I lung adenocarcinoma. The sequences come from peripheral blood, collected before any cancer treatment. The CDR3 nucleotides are TGTGCCAGCAGCCCAAGGGGAGGGGTAAACTCCTACGAGCAGTACTTC. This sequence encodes CASSPRGGVNSYEQYF.